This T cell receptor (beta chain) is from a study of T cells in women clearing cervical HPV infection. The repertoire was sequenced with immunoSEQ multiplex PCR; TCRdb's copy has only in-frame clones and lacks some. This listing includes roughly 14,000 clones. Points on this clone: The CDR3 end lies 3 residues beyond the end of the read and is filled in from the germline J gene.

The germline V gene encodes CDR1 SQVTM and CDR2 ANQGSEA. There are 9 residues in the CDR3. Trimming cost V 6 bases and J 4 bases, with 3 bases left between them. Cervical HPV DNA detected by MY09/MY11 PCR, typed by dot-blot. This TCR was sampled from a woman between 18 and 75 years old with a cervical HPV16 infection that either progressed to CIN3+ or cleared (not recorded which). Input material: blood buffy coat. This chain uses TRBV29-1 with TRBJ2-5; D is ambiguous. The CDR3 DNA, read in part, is TGCAGCGTAGGAGAGACC. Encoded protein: CSVGET. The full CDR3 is CSVGETQYF.